What follows are 32 T cell receptor beta chains derived from one specimen sequenced in a study of blood T cell repertoires in COVID-19. Using immunoSEQ multiplex PCR, the repertoire was profiled, and TCRdb retains in-frame clones only, with some absent. The table includes under 200,000 clones, 83% detected once. Sequenced input: peripheral blood. Receptors originate from a human donor in a cohort sampled during active COVID-19.

V gene TRBV24-1 combines with J gene TRBJ2-1; 10 bases match TRBD1. The CDR3 is made up of 16 amino acids. V was clipped by 3 bases and J by 6 bases; unmatched bases: 7. Germline V gene sequence: CDR1 KGHDR, CDR2 SFDVKD. This CDR3 reads CATSDPGQGVGNEQFF. CDR3 nucleotide sequence: TGTGCCACCAGTGATCCAGGACAGGGGGTGGGCAATGAGCAGTTCTTC.

This chain connects TRBV6-5 to TRBJ1-5; weak D call: TRBD1 (5 bases). Trimming shortened V by 6 bases and J by 2 bases, and 14 bases separated the two germline ends. The CDR3 runs 15 residues. CDR1 MNHEY and CDR2 SVGAGI come from the germline V gene. The CDR3 spells CASSLGQGGNQPQHF. The CDR3 nucleotides read TGTGCCAGCAGCCTGGGGCAGGGTGGCAATCAGCCCCAGCATTTT.

The J gene is TRBJ2-3, the V gene TRBV7-6; no reliable D call. The CDR3 is made up of 15 amino acids. In germline, CDR1 is SGHVS, CDR2 FNYEAQ. Trimming removed 1 base at V and 4 bases at J, with 12 bases between. The CDR3 DNA is TGTGCCAGCAGCTTAGGGGTTCGAGCGCCAGATACGCAGTATTTT. Its protein product is CASSLGVRAPDTQYF. Full variable domain (missing parts from reference TRBV7-6 and TRBJ2-3): GAGVSQSPRYKVTKRGQDVALRCDPISGHVSLYWYRQALGQGPEFLTYFNYEAQQDKSGLPNDRFSAERPEGSISTLTIQRTEQRDSAMYRCASSLGVRAPDTQYFGPGTRLTVL.

The rearrangement links TRBV7-2 to TRBJ1-3; D ambiguous. Trimming stripped 1 base from V and 0 bases from J, with 7 bases between. The CDR3 spans 15 residues. CDR1 is SGHTA and CDR2 is FQGNSA in the germline V gene. The CDR3 DNA reads as TGTGCCAGCAGCTTAGTGGTCGGCTCTGGAAACACCATATATTTT. Encoded protein: CASSLVVGSGNTIYF.

The count of this clone is one. This sequence joins TRBV6-5 and TRBJ1-2; TRBD1 matches 8 bases. CDR3 length: 15 amino acids. Looked up from germline, CDR1 is MNHEY and CDR2 is SVGAGI. The ends lost 5 bases at V and 4 bases at J; junction bases unmatched: 9. The CDR3 loop reads CASSPGRTGTYGYTF. CDR3 sequence (DNA): TGTGCCAGCAGTCCGGGGAGGACAGGGACCTATGGCTACACCTTC.

This chain uses TRBV5-4 with TRBJ2-5; D might be TRBD1 (5 bases). CDR1 and CDR2 from the germline V gene are SGHNT and YYREEE (reference sequence). The length of the CDR3 is 14 residues. The V end was cut by 3 bases, the J end by 2 bases, with 11 bases between. CDR3 coding DNA: TGTGCCAGCAGCTCCCGACAGATTCAAGAGACCCAGTACTTC. Residues: CASSSRQIQETQYF.

The CDR3 protein is CASSSTRTESETQYF. In nucleotides, the CDR3 is TGTGCCAGCAGCTCCACCCGGACAGAATCAGAGACCCAGTACTTC. The V and J genes are TRBV7-2 and TRBJ2-5, with D tentatively TRBD1 (6 bases). From germline, CDR1 is SGHTA and CDR2 FQGNSA. Deletions cut 4 bases from V and 4 bases from J, with 16 bases between. There are 15 residues in the CDR3.

The table lists this clone with a count of one. This rearrangement joins TRBV19 to TRBJ2-7; 9 positions match TRBD1. From germline, CDR1 is LNHDA and CDR2 SQIVND (reference sequence). V lost 6 bases to trimming and J lost 2 bases; unmatched junction nucleotides: 8. The CDR3 extends over 15 amino acids. The CDR3 region is CASSHDRGGTYEQYF. The DNA for the CDR3 is TGTGCCAGTAGCCATGACAGGGGGGGTACCTACGAGCAGTACTTC.

As for this clone: Other DNA sequences in this sample translate to the same CDR3. V gene TRBV7-3 combines with J gene TRBJ2-1; 10 bases are a match to TRBD2. J was trimmed by 2 bases and V by 6 bases; bases with no gene match: 4. From germline, CDR1 is SGHTA and CDR2 FQGTGA. The CDR3 has 15 residues. The CDR3 coding sequence is TGTGCCAGCAGTCCTAGCGGGAGCGCCTACAATGAGCAGTTCTTC. It specifies CASSPSGSAYNEQFF.

The gene calls are TRBV10-3 and TRBJ1-1; D remains ambiguous. V was clipped by 3 bases and J by 1 base, with 9 bases between them. This CDR3 contains 14 residues. Per the germline V gene, CDR1 is ENHRY and CDR2 is SYGVKD. DNA for the CDR3: TGTGCCATCAGTGAAGGATCGGGGAACACTGAAGCTTTCTTT. Its protein is CAISEGSGNTEAFF.

The chain links TRBV7-2 to TRBJ1-5; 10 bases fit TRBD1. The V segment lost 2 bases and the J segment 7 bases; nucleotides outside the gene matches: 8. The CDR3 extends over 16 amino acids. Germline CDR1 and CDR2: SGHTA and FQGNSA. The CDR3 sequence: CASSLSGTGVRQPQHF. The CDR3 DNA sequence: TGTGCCAGCAGCTTATCCGGGACAGGGGTCAGGCAGCCCCAGCATTTT.

The rearrangement uses TRBV5-1 and TRBJ1-2; no clear D. The CDR3 is 13 residues long. The ends were cut back, 0 bases at V and 4 bases at J, with 7 bases in the middle. Per the germline V gene, CDR1 is SGHRS and CDR2 is YFSETQ. The CDR3 loop reads CASSLDGAYGYTF. CDR3 bases: TGCGCCAGCAGCTTGGACGGTGCCTATGGCTACACCTTC.

With regard to this clone: Other DNA sequences in the same sample also yield this CDR3. The chain couples TRBV7-2 to TRBJ1-4; 7 nucleotides line up with TRBD1. Per the germline V gene, CDR1 is SGHTA and CDR2 is FQGNSA. This CDR3 region has 13 residues. V dropped 4 bases and J dropped 8; count of bases not matched to a gene: 4. In DNA form, the CDR3 reads TGTGCCAGCAGCTCCGGGACAGTAGAAAAACTGTTTTTT. It is translated as CASSSGTVEKLFF. Filled out from reference TRBV7-2 and TRBJ1-4, the complete variable domain reads GAGVSQSPSNKVTEKGKDVELRCDPISGHTALYWYRQSLGQGLEFLIYFQGNSAPDKSGLPSDRFSAERTGGSVSTLTIQRTQQEDSAVYLCASSSGTVEKLFFGSGTQLSVL.

V usage is TRBV5-1 and J usage is TRBJ1-5; 9 bases match TRBD1. The CDR3 is made up of 18 amino acids. Germline trimming cut 0 bases from V and 4 bases from J; bases unmatched to any gene: 11. From germline, CDR1 is SGHRS and CDR2 YFSETQ. The CDR3 protein is CASSLGLGTGSLNQPQHF. The CDR3 bases are TGCGCCAGCAGCTTGGGTCTCGGGACAGGGAGCTTAAATCAGCCCCAGCATTTT.

This chain links TRBV18 with TRBJ1-5, with TRBD1 as a possible D gene (6 bases). This CDR3 has 17 residues. Trimming shortened V by 6 bases and J by 2 bases, and 20 bases separated the two germline ends. Per germline, CDR1 KGHSH and CDR2 LQKENI. The CDR3 coding sequence is TGTGCCAGCTCTCCGCCCGCAGGGGAAGAGGGCAATCAGCCCCAGCATTTT. Its protein product is CASSPPAGEEGNQPQHF.

This chain links TRBV5-6 with TRBJ2-1; 14 positions agree with TRBD2. From germline, CDR1 is SGHDT and CDR2 YYEEEE. The CDR3 has 15 residues. V dropped 0 bases and J dropped 8; count of bases not matched to a gene: 1. DNA for the CDR3: TGTGCCAGCAGCTTGGGACTAGCGGGGGGGTATGAGCAGTTCTTC. This codes for CASSLGLAGGYEQFF. The variable domain in full, completed from reference TRBV5-6 and TRBJ2-1, reads DAGVTQSPTHLIKTRGQQVTLRCSPKSGHDTVSWYQQALGQGPQFIFQYYEEEERQRGNFPDRFSGHQFPNYSSELNVNALLLGDSALYLCASSLGLAGGYEQFFGPGTRLTVL.

The rearrangement links TRBV14 to TRBJ2-5; tentatively, D is TRBD1 (5 bases). This CDR3 contains 14 residues. Germline V gene sequence: CDR1 SGHDN, CDR2 FVKESK. Trimming cost V 1 base and J 5 bases, with 11 bases left between them. CDR3 amino acids: CASSQGRGAETQYF. CDR3 nucleotides: TGTGCCAGCAGCCAAGGAAGGGGCGCGGAGACCCAGTACTTC.

This chain connects TRBV28 to TRBJ2-1; the match to TRBD2 covers 10 bases. The CDR3 is made up of 15 amino acids. The V segment lost 6 bases and the J segment 2 bases; nucleotides outside the gene matches: 4. CDR1 MDHEN and CDR2 SYDVKM come from the germline V gene. CDR3: CASRASGRTYNEQFF. Here the CDR3 DNA reads TGTGCCAGCAGGGCTAGCGGGAGAACCTACAATGAGCAGTTCTTC.

J is TRBJ1-4 and V is TRBV15, with 7 bases identical to TRBD1. Trimming cost V 5 bases and J 5 bases; bases outside gene matches: 8. Germline V lookup: CDR1 LNHNV, CDR2 YYDKDF (reference sequence). This CDR3 contains 15 residues. The CDR3 region is CATSGWTGANEKLFF. The CDR3 nucleotides read TGTGCCACCAGCGGATGGACAGGCGCCAATGAAAAACTGTTTTTT.

The chain carries TRBV7-9 and TRBJ1-5; D gene unclear. CDR1 and CDR2 (germline): SEHNR, FQNEAQ (reference sequence). Between the trimmed V and J ends, which lost 3 bases and 0 bases, there was a span of 18 bases. The CDR3 sequence is 18 residues long. This CDR3 reads CASSLDNTARDSNQPQHF. CDR3 bases: TGTGCCAGCAGCTTGGATAACACGGCCCGGGATAGCAATCAGCCCCAGCATTTT. Full variable domain (outside the CDR3, taken from reference TRBV7-9 and TRBJ1-5): DTGVSQNPRHKITKRGQNVTFRCDPISEHNRLYWYRQTLGQGPEFLTYFQNEAQLEKSRLLSDRFSAERPKGSFSTLEIQRTEQGDSAMYLCASSLDNTARDSNQPQHFGDGTRLSIL.

This sequence joins TRBV6-5 and TRBJ1-2, with D tentatively TRBD1 (6 bases). Germline V CDR1 and CDR2: MNHEY, SVGAGI. The V gene lost 6 bases and the J gene lost 4 bases, with 15 bases spanning the gap. The CDR3 has 14 amino acids. This CDR3 is CASSYGGAGYGYTF. CDR3 nucleotides: TGTGCCAGCAGCTATGGGGGCGCTGGCTATGGCTACACCTTC.

This sequence joins TRBV6-6 and TRBJ1-5, with D perhaps matching TRBD1 (5 bases). The CDR3 contains 16 residues. Between the trimmed V and J ends, which lost 6 bases and 2 bases, there was a span of 17 bases. CDR1 and CDR2 (germline): MNHNY, SVGAGI (reference sequence). The DNA for the CDR3 is TGTGCCAGCAGCCGGCGGGGGGAGGATGGCAATCAGCCCCAGCATTTT. Translation gives CASSRRGEDGNQPQHF.

This clone was seen just once. A read error may produce the germline difference seen at one junction end. This rearrangement joins TRBV27 to TRBJ2-5, with D perhaps TRBD2 (6 bases). Germline lookup yields CDR1 MNHEY and CDR2 SMNVEV (reference sequence). The CDR3 extends over 14 amino acids. The CDR3 DNA follows: TGTGCCAGCAGTCTATCGACCGGGGGAGAGACCCAGTACTTC. Translation: CASSLSTGGETQYF.

This chain uses TRBV18 with TRBJ1-2; 7 positions agree with TRBD1. V was pared by 6 bases and J by 9 bases, with 4 bases of the junction left unmatched. This CDR3 is built from 11 residues. Germline V lookup: CDR1 KGHSH, CDR2 LQKENI. The CDR3 region is CASSLQGSYTF. The CDR3 nucleotides read TGTGCCAGCTCGCTACAGGGGAGCTACACCTTC.

The chain combines TRBV10-2 with TRBJ2-7; 10 bases are a match to TRBD1. Germline V gives CDR1 WSHSY, CDR2 SAAADI. Germline trimming cut 7 bases from V and 3 bases from J; bases unmatched to any gene: 9. This CDR3 contains 15 residues. In DNA form, the CDR3 reads TGCGCCAGCATGCGCTATGGACAGGGGGGCTACGAGCAGTACTTC. Amino acids: CASMRYGQGGYEQYF.

The chain has TRBV9 and TRBJ1-3; 8 nucleotides line up with TRBD1. The trim removed 3 bases at V and 7 bases at J, leaving 6 bases unmatched. CDR1 is SGDLS and CDR2 is YYNGEE in the germline V gene. The CDR3 extends over 14 amino acids. CDR3 amino acids: CASSAEDRGNTIYF. Written as DNA, the CDR3 is TGTGCCAGCAGCGCAGAAGACAGGGGCAACACCATATATTTT. Variable domain in full (rest from reference TRBV9 and TRBJ1-3): DSGVTQTPKHLITATGQRVTLRCSPRSGDLSVYWYQQSLDQGLQFLIQYYNGEERAKGNILERFSAQQFPDLHSELNLSSLELGDSALYFCASSAEDRGNTIYFGEGSWLTVV.

The V gene is TRBV2, the J gene TRBJ2-7, with D hard to call. CDR3 size: 12 residues. Germline lookup yields CDR1 SNHLY and CDR2 FYNNEI. V was trimmed by 8 bases and J by 3 bases, leaving 11 bases between them. The CDR3 DNA is TGTGCCAGCGGAGCGAGAAACTACGAGCAGTACTTC. Residues: CASGARNYEQYF.

This sequence joins TRBV3-1 (or the pseudogene TRBV3-2) and TRBJ2-7, with D unclear. This CDR3 is 13 amino acids long. V lost 1 base to trimming and J lost 7 bases, with 11 bases between them. Germline loops: CDR1 LGHDT, CDR2 YNNKEL (reference sequence). The CDR3: CASSQVQSLEQYF. Here the CDR3 DNA reads TGTGCCAGCAGCCAAGTTCAGTCTCTTGAGCAGTACTTC.

This clone appeared a single time. The genes are TRBV2 and TRBJ2-7; D is unclear. Germline CDR1 SNHLY, CDR2 FYNNEI. V was trimmed by 2 bases and J by 3 bases, leaving 8 bases between them. CDR3 length: 13 amino acids. The CDR3: CASSERSFYEQYF. CDR3 DNA: TGTGCCAGCAGTGAACGTAGCTTCTACGAGCAGTACTTC.

This clone was found once. The J gene is TRBJ2-3, the V gene TRBV15; 10 nucleotides match TRBD2. The CDR3 is made up of 15 amino acids. The J segment lost 3 bases and the V segment lost 5 bases, leaving 5 bases of the junction unmatched. Germline values: CDR1 LNHNV, CDR2 YYDKDF (reference sequence). CDR3 sequence: CATSPSGRATDTQYF. CDR3 sequence (DNA): TGTGCCACCAGCCCCAGCGGGAGGGCGACAGATACGCAGTATTTT.

The chain carries TRBV6-4 and TRBJ1-6; D is ambiguous. There are 16 residues in the CDR3. Trimming cost V 4 bases and J 5 bases, with 15 bases left between them. Germline CDR1 reads MRHNA; CDR2 reads SNTAGT. The CDR3 sequence is CASSVWVGVNNSPLHF. CDR3 nucleotide sequence: TGTGCCAGCAGTGTGTGGGTGGGCGTAAATAATTCACCCCTCCACTTT.

This clone was observed a few times. The chain employs TRBV9 and TRBJ1-3; no clear D gene. Germline V gene data show CDR1 as SGDLS and CDR2 as YYNGEE. Between the trimmed V and J ends, which lost 1 base and 3 bases, there was a span of 5 bases. This CDR3 spans 13 amino acids. The CDR3 region is CASSVTDGNTIYF. The CDR3 DNA reads as TGTGCCAGCAGCGTAACAGATGGAAACACCATATATTTT. The complete variable domain, with remaining parts taken from reference TRBV9 and TRBJ1-3, reads DSGVTQTPKHLITATGQRVTLRCSPRSGDLSVYWYQQSLDQGLQFLIQYYNGEERAKGNILERFSAQQFPDLHSELNLSSLELGDSALYFCASSVTDGNTIYFGEGSWLTVV.